The source of this T cell receptor beta chain is a study of response to subunit inactivated influenza vaccine. Study conclusions and caveats: There was a suggestion from the authors that each seasonal influenza vaccination recruits few new T cells.

Trimming pared 3 bases from V and 1 base from J, leaving 6 bases between. Germline V gene data show CDR1 as LNHDA and CDR2 as SQIVND (reference sequence). The CDR3 has 14 amino acids. Each CDR3 protein gets one entry after TCRdb re-called the RT-PCR reads with MiXCR. The data contain around 530,000 distinct CDR3 sequences, about an eighth of them singletons. This clonotype was picked up a small number of times. The target antigen is unknown. This chain links TRBV19 with TRBJ2-2, with D uncertain. The sample here was PBMCs from blood, taken on the day of vaccination. This receptor was identified in a man aged 45 to 65 who received an inactivated influenza vaccine. The CDR3 sequence: CASSIQQNTGELFF. CDR3 in DNA: TGTGCCAGTAGTATTCAGCAGAACACCGGGGAGCTGTTTTTT.